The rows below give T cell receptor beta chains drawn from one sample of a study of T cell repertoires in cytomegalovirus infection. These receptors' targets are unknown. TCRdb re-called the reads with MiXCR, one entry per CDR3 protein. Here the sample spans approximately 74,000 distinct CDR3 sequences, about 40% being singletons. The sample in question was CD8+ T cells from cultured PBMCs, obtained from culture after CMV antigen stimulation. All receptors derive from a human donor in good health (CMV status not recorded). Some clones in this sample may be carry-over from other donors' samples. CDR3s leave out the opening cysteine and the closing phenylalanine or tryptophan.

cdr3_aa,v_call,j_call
ASLRTGEGWQY,TRBV7-9,TRBJ2-7
ASTLDRSSYNEQF,TRBV7-2,TRBJ2-1
ASLRAAGHNSPLH,TRBV4-1,TRBJ1-6
ASSPFDTGELF,TRBV27,TRBJ2-2
ASSLRTGRTEAF,TRBV28,TRBJ1-1
ASSVFGEGPNTEAF,TRBV2,TRBJ1-1
ASGLPGNTIY,TRBV12-5,TRBJ1-3
ATSGRGRAYEQY,TRBV2,TRBJ2-7
ASSLGIQVQETQY,TRBV28,TRBJ2-5
ASSPTGTGWNEQY,TRBV5-1,TRBJ2-7
ASIKAGTGGAEAF,TRBV7-9,TRBJ1-1
ASSLVWDGQNTEAF,TRBV5-5,TRBJ1-1
ASSQEQGRETQY,TRBV3-1,TRBJ2-5
ASSYQGIPEAF,TRBV7-3,TRBJ1-1
ASSESGHPNTEAF,TRBV6-4,TRBJ1-1
ASSGGDRSIYEQY,TRBV7-2,TRBJ2-7
ASSYGPPRRSDTQY,TRBV27,TRBJ2-3
ASSYADTQY,TRBV6-6,TRBJ2-3
ASSPRRIQGFRQTQY,TRBV7-9,TRBJ2-5
ASSQDGEANEKLF,TRBV4-1,TRBJ1-4
SAPGPPNTEAF,TRBV20-1,TRBJ1-1
ASSLYLRSYEQY,TRBV7-2,TRBJ2-7
ASSLWGGASTDTQY,TRBV12-3/TRBV12-4,TRBJ2-3
ASSLRQPQETQY,TRBV5-4,TRBJ2-5
ASSSLTGTDYEQY,TRBV7-6,TRBJ2-7
SARGPVFEDTNTGELF,TRBV20-1,TRBJ2-2
ASSPPTATSPGGANVLT,TRBV7-9,TRBJ2-6